This T cell receptor (beta chain) was retrieved from a study of blood T cell repertoires in COVID-19. Source study methods: How many nucleated cells were present was estimated from reference gene primer amplification. This table comes from immunoSEQ multiplex PCR, and its TCRdb copy is limited to in-frame clones, with some not included. The V and J calls and clone size were taken over from that table, and D and trimming were inferred from the DNA. The data show about 83,000 clones, roughly 87% seen once. Germline V gives CDR1 SNHLY, CDR2 FYNNEI. The junction had 8 bases not matched to a gene; V was cut back by 6 bases and J by 7 bases. This CDR3 contains 13 residues.

Sequenced input: peripheral blood. The receptor was isolated from a woman between 45 and 60 years old with active or convalescent COVID-19. The chain has TRBV2 and TRBJ1-2, with 7 nucleotides matching TRBD1. The chain's CDR3 is CASSADRVAGYTF. Written as DNA, the CDR3 is TGTGCCAGCAGCGCCGACAGGGTCGCTGGCTACACCTTC.